This T cell receptor beta chain was observed in a study of Ad26.COV2.S vaccination and SARS-CoV-2 variants. Background on the study: Trial arm assignment for the donor was COV1001 Ad26.COV2.S.

Points from the study as a whole: Participants given vaccine showed non-spike TCR breadth similar to that of placebo recipients. Greater spike-specific TCR breadth was seen in vaccine recipients than in placebo recipients. Substantial breadth was reported for post-vaccination spike-specific CD8+ and CD4+ T cells.

Treatment indicated: approximately 18 received Ad26.COV2.S at low or high dose, single or two shots; about 5 received placebo; per-sample allocation not given. Each sample was drawn 63 days after the first injection (of vaccine or placebo). Trimming removed 2 bases from V and 0 bases from J; junction bases left unmatched: 7. This CDR3 region has 16 residues. Data came from immunoSEQ multiplex PCR; TCRdb stores just in-frame clones and leaves some out. The sample lists about 370,000 clones, around 91% occurring once. Turning to this clone: What it binds is unknown.

This sequence originates from a person aged 18-65 years who received the Ad26.COV2.S COVID-19 vaccine or a placebo. The input for sequencing was peripheral blood, taken in a trial of Ad26.COV2.S vaccine versus placebo. The chain joins TRBV5-7 to TRBJ2-7, with TRBD1 identical over 8 bases. TRBV5-7 is an ORF, and what it does is uncertain. DNA for the CDR3: TGTGCCAGCAGCTTTAAGGCGACAGGGGTCTCCTACGAGCAGTACTTC. Translation gives CASSFKATGVSYEQYF.